A selection of T cell receptor beta chains follows, all from one sample in a study of T cell responses to AZD1222 COVID-19 vaccine. Sequencing used immunoSEQ multiplex PCR; TCRdb keeps in-frame clones, though not all of them. The profile shows fewer than 120,000 clones, nearly 90% of them singletons. Sequenced here: peripheral blood, sampled on day 0 of AZD1222 vaccination. The receptors stem from an adult in good health. CDR3s include the opening cysteine and the closing phenylalanine or tryptophan. D genes are given only for firm matches. Size is omitted from some rows. Given values are once, few, many or a class for expanded clones.

d_call: NA
clone_size: NA
j_call: TRBJ2-5
v_call: TRBV5-6
cdr3_aa: CASSPGQPVLEETQYF
cdr3_nt: TGTGCCAGCAGCCCAGGACAGCCGGTATTGGAAGAGACCCAGTACTTC

d_call: TRBD1
clone_size: NA
j_call: TRBJ1-2
v_call: TRBV6-5
cdr3_aa: CASAIDRVSGYTF
cdr3_nt: TGTGCCAGCGCAATCGACAGGGTAAGTGGCTACACCTTC

d_call: TRBD1
clone_size: NA
j_call: TRBJ1-6
v_call: TRBV19
cdr3_aa: CASSIPGTGGTPLHF
cdr3_nt: TGTGCCAGTAGTATCCCCGGGACAGGGGGGACACCCCTCCACTTT

d_call: NA
clone_size: NA
j_call: TRBJ2-2
v_call: TRBV9
cdr3_aa: CASSVVVGELFF
cdr3_nt: TGTGCCAGCAGCGTAGTGGTCGGGGAGCTGTTTTTT

d_call: TRBD1
clone_size: NA
j_call: TRBJ2-1
v_call: TRBV19
cdr3_aa: CASRSQGAQNEQFF
cdr3_nt: TGTGCCAGTAGATCACAGGGGGCTCAGAATGAGCAGTTCTTC

d_call: NA
clone_size: NA
j_call: TRBJ2-1
v_call: TRBV7-8
cdr3_aa: CASSLVIGREQFF
cdr3_nt: TGTGCCAGCAGCTTAGTAATCGGGCGTGAGCAGTTCTTC

d_call: NA
clone_size: NA
j_call: TRBJ1-4
v_call: TRBV19
cdr3_aa: CATSAPAAREKLFF
cdr3_nt: TGTGCCACCAGTGCCCCAGCGGCCCGTGAAAAACTGTTTTTT

d_call: NA
clone_size: NA
j_call: TRBJ1-3
v_call: TRBV9
cdr3_aa: CASSVWGSGNTIYF
cdr3_nt: TGTGCCAGCAGCGTTTGGGGTTCTGGAAACACCATATATTTT

d_call: TRBD2
clone_size: NA
j_call: TRBJ2-5
v_call: TRBV7-9
cdr3_aa: CASSPLGLAGAETQYF
cdr3_nt: TGTGCCAGCAGCCCTCTGGGACTAGCGGGAGCTGAGACCCAGTACTTC

d_call: NA
clone_size: NA
j_call: TRBJ2-7
v_call: TRBV5-5
cdr3_aa: CASHFGASYEQYF
cdr3_nt: TGTGCCAGCCACTTCGGGGCATCCTACGAGCAGTACTTC

d_call: NA
clone_size: NA
j_call: TRBJ1-5
v_call: TRBV5-8
cdr3_aa: CASSLEGGIGSSNQPQHF
cdr3_nt: TGTGCCAGCAGCTTGGAAGGGGGGATAGGATCGAGCAATCAGCCCCAGCATTTT

d_call: TRBD2
clone_size: NA
j_call: TRBJ2-1
v_call: TRBV15
cdr3_aa: CATRRTSGYNEQFF
cdr3_nt: TGTGCCACCAGGCGGACTAGCGGGTACAATGAGCAGTTCTTC

d_call: TRBD2
clone_size: NA
j_call: TRBJ2-1
v_call: TRBV11-2
cdr3_aa: CASKLAGGSNEQFF
cdr3_nt: TGTGCCAGCAAACTAGCGGGGGGTTCCAATGAGCAGTTCTTC

d_call: TRBD1
clone_size: NA
j_call: TRBJ1-1
v_call: TRBV28
cdr3_aa: CASSLPIPGQGMNTEAFF
cdr3_nt: TGTGCCAGCAGTCTCCCTATACCGGGACAGGGAATGAACACTGAAGCTTTCTTT

d_call: TRBD1
clone_size: NA
j_call: TRBJ2-7
v_call: TRBV6-1
cdr3_aa: CASSEAGQGRTYQYF
cdr3_nt: TGTGCCAGCAGTGAAGCGGGACAGGGCCGCACCTACCAATACTTC

d_call: NA
clone_size: NA
j_call: TRBJ1-4
v_call: TRBV7-2
cdr3_aa: CASSLQGSHNEKLFF
cdr3_nt: TGTGCCAGCAGCTTACAGGGTAGTCATAATGAAAAACTGTTTTTT

d_call: TRBD1
clone_size: NA
j_call: TRBJ1-1
v_call: TRBV7-2
cdr3_aa: CASREFTGVGAFF
cdr3_nt: TGTGCCAGCAGAGAGTTTACAGGGGTGGGAGCTTTCTTT

d_call: TRBD1
clone_size: NA
j_call: TRBJ2-1
v_call: TRBV6-6
cdr3_aa: CASNSQGQEQFF
cdr3_nt: TGTGCCAGCAATTCTCAGGGACAGGAGCAGTTCTTC

d_call: TRBD2
clone_size: once
j_call: TRBJ2-3
v_call: TRBV30
cdr3_aa: CAWRKGLAGVGQYF
cdr3_nt: TGTGCCTGGAGGAAGGGACTAGCGGGAGTGGGGCAGTATTTT

d_call: NA
clone_size: NA
j_call: TRBJ2-1
v_call: TRBV12-2
cdr3_aa: CASRFGLDPNEQFF
cdr3_nt: TGTGCAAGTCGCTTCGGACTAGATCCCAATGAGCAGTTCTTC

d_call: NA
clone_size: NA
j_call: TRBJ1-5
v_call: TRBV9
cdr3_aa: CASSARHSNQPQHF
cdr3_nt: TGTGCCAGCAGCGCCAGACATAGCAATCAGCCCCAGCATTTT

d_call: NA
clone_size: NA
j_call: TRBJ2-7
v_call: TRBV19
cdr3_aa: CASSIGAKTQNEQYF
cdr3_nt: TGTGCCAGTAGTATAGGAGCCAAAACGCAAAACGAGCAGTACTTC

d_call: TRBD1
clone_size: NA
j_call: TRBJ2-1
v_call: TRBV19
cdr3_aa: CASSIGQGSYNEQFF
cdr3_nt: TGTGCCAGTAGTATTGGACAGGGGTCCTACAATGAGCAGTTCTTC

d_call: NA
clone_size: NA
j_call: TRBJ1-1
v_call: TRBV12-3/TRBV12-4
cdr3_aa: CASSSLLGTEAFF
cdr3_nt: TGTGCCAGCAGTTCGCTGCTAGGCACTGAAGCTTTCTTT